This TCR beta chain was documented in a study of T cell responses to AZD1222 COVID-19 vaccine. General observations from the study: Samples come after the peak T cell response, not at day 14.

Assay used: immunoSEQ multiplex PCR; TCRdb lists only in-frame clones, some missing. In the table there are about 62,000 clones, 70% to 90% of which are singletons. Turning to this clone: Its cognate antigen is unknown.

Trimming took 5 bases from V and 3 from J; bases not matched to a gene: 9. Per germline, CDR1 PRHDT and CDR2 FYEKMQ (reference sequence). The CDR3 is 15 residues long. This sequence was found in an adult in good health. V and J are TRBV13 and TRBJ1-1; 7 nucleotides match TRBD1. The specimen was peripheral blood, collected on day 0 of AZD1222 vaccination. The CDR3 DNA sequence: TGTGCCAGCAGCCCGCGGGACAGAAAGTACACTGAAGCTTTCTTT. The encoded protein is CASSPRDRKYTEAFF.